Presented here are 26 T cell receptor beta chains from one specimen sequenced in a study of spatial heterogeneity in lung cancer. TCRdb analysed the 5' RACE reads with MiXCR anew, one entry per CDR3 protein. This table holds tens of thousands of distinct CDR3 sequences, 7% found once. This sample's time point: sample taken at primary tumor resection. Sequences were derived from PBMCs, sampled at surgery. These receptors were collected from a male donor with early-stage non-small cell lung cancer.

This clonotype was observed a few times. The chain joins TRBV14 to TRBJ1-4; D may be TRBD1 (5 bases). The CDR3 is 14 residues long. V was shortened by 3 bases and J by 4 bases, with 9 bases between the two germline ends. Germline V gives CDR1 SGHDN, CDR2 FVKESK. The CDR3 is CASSHRGLNEKLFF. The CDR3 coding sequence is TGTGCCAGCAGCCACCGGGGCCTTAATGAAAAACTGTTTTTT.

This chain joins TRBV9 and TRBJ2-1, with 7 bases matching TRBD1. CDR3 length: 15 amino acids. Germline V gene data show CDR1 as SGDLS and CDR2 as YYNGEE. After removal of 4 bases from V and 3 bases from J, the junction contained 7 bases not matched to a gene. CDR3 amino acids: CASSPRQGDYNEQFF. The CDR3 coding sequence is TGTGCCAGCAGCCCAAGACAGGGAGACTACAATGAGCAGTTCTTC. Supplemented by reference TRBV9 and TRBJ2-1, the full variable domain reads DSGVTQTPKHLITATGQRVTLRCSPRSGDLSVYWYQQSLDQGLQFLIQYYNGEERAKGNILERFSAQQFPDLHSELNLSSLELGDSALYFCASSPRQGDYNEQFFGPGTRLTVL.

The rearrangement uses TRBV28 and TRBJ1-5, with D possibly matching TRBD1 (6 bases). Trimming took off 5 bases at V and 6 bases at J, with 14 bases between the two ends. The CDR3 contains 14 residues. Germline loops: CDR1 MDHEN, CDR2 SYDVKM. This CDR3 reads CASSPEQGSQPQHF. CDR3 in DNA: TGTGCCAGCAGTCCAGAACAGGGAAGTCAGCCCCAGCATTTT. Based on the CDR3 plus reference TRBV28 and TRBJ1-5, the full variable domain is DVKVTQSSRYLVKRTGEKVFLECVQDMDHENMFWYRQDPGLGLRLIYFSYDVKMKEKGDIPEGYSVSREKKERFSLILESASTNQTSMYLCASSPEQGSQPQHFGDGTRLSIL.

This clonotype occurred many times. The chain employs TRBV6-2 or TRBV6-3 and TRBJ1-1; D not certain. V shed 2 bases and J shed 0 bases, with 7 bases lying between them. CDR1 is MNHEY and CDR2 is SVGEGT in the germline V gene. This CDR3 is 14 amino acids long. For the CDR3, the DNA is TGTGCCAGCAGTTACCTTCGCATGAACACTGAAGCTTTCTTT. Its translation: CASSYLRMNTEAFF.

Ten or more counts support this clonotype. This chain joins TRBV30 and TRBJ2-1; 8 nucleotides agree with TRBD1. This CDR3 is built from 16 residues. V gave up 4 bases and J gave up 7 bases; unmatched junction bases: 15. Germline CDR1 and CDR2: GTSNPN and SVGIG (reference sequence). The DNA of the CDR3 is TGTGCCTGGAAAGGGGTTCCTGGGACAGGTACGAATGAGCAGTTCTTC. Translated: CAWKGVPGTGTNEQFF.

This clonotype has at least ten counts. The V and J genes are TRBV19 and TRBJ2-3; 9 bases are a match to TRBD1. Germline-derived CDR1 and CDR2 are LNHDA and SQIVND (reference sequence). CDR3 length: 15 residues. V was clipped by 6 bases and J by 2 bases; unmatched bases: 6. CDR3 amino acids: CASRPGQGVTDTQYF. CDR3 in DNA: TGTGCCAGTAGGCCGGGACAGGGAGTCACAGATACGCAGTATTTT.

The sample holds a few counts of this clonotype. The CDR3 region is CASSHAGANTEAFF. CDR3 coding DNA: TGCGCCAGCAGCCATGCAGGGGCGAACACTGAAGCTTTCTTT. The chain recombines TRBV4-1 with TRBJ1-1; D possibly corresponds to TRBD1 (6 bases). Trimming removed 3 bases from V and 1 base from J, with 9 bases in between. The CDR3 contains 14 residues. The germline gives CDR1 MGHRA, CDR2 YSYEKL.

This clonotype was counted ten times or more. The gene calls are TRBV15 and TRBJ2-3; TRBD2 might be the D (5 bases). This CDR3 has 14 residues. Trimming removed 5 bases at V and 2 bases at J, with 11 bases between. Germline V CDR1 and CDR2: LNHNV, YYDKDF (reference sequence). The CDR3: CATSGGLFTDTQYF. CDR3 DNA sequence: TGTGCCACCAGCGGTGGACTGTTCACAGATACGCAGTATTTT.

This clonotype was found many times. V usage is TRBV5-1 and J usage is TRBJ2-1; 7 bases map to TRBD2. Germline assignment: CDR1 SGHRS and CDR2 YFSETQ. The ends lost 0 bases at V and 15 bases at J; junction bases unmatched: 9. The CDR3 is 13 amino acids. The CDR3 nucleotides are TGCGCCAGCAGCTTGGAGTCCGCCAGGGAGGGGTTCTTC. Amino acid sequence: CASSLESAREGFF. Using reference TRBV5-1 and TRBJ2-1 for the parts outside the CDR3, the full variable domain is KAGVTQTPRYLIKTRGQQVTLSCSPISGHRSVSWYQQTPGQGLQFLFEYFSETQRNKGNFPGRFSGRQFSNSRSEMNVSTLELGDSALYLCASSLESAREGFFGPGTRLTVL.

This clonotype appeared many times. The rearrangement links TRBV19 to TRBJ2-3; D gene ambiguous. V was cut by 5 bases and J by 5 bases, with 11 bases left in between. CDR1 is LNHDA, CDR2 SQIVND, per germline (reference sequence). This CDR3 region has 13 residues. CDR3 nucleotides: TGTGCCAGTAGTGGAGCCTCACTAGATACGCAGTATTTT. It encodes CASSGASLDTQYF.

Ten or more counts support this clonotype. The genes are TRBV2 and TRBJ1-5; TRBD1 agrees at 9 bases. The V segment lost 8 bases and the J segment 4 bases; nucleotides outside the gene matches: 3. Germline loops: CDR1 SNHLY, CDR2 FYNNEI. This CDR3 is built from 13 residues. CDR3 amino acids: CASAGQGNQPQHF. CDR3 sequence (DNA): TGTGCCAGCGCGGGACAGGGTAATCAGCCCCAGCATTTT.

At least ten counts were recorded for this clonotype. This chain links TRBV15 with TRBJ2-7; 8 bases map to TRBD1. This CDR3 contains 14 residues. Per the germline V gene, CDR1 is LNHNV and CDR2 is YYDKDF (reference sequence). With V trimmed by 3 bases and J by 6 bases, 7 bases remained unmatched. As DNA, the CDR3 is TGTGCCACCAGCAGTGCAGGGGGCGTATCCGAGCAGTACGTC. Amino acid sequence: CATSSAGGVSEQYV.

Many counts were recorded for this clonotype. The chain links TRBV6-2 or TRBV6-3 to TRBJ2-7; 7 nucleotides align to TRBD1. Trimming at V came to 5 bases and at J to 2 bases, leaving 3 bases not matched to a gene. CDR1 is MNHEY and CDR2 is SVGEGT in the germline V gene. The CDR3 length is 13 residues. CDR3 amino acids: CASSMTGTYEQYV. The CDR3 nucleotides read TGTGCCAGCAGTATGACAGGGACCTACGAGCAGTACGTC.

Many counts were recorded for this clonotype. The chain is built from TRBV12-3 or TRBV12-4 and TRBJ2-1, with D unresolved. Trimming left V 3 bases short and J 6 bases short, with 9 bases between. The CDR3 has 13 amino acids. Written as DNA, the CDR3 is TGTGCCAGCAGTTTGTACTCTGGCAATGAGCAGTTCTTC. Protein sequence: CASSLYSGNEQFF.

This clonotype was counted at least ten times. DNA for the CDR3: TGCAGTGCCCGCCAGGGGAATCAGCCCCAGCATTTT. Translation: CSARQGNQPQHF. The V gene is TRBV20-1, the J gene TRBJ1-5; D might be TRBD1 (6 bases). Germline V CDR1 and CDR2: DFQATT, SNEGSKA (reference sequence). The CDR3 runs 12 residues. Trimming took off 6 bases at V and 4 bases at J, with 10 bases between the two ends.

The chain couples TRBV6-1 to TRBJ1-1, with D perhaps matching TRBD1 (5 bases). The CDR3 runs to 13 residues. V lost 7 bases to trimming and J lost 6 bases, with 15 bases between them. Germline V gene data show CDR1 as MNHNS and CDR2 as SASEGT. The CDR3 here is CASKTDTYPEAFF. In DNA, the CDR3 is TGTGCCAGCAAAACGGACACTTACCCTGAAGCTTTCTTT.

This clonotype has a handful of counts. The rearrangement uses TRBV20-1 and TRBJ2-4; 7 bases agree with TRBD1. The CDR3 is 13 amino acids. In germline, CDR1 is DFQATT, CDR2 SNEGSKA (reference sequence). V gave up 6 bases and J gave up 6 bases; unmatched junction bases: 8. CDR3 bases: TGCAGTGCCCTCGACAGGGAGAGAAACATTCAGTACTTC. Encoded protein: CSALDRERNIQYF.

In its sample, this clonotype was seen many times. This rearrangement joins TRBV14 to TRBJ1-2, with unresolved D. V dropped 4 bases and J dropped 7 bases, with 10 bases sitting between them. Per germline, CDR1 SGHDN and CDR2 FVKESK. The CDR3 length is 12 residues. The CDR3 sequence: CASSPAGAGYTF. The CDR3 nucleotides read TGTGCCAGCAGCCCGGCAGGAGCTGGCTACACCTTC.

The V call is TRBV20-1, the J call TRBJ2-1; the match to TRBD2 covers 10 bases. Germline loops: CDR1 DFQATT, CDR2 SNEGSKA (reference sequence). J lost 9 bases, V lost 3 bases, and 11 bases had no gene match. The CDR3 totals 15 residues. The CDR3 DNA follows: TGCAGTGCTAGGCCCAGCGGGAGGGCCTGGGGTGAGCAGTTCTTC. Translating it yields CSARPSGRAWGEQFF.

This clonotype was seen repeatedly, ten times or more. CDR3 coding DNA: TGCGCCAGCAGCTTATCAGGGAACACCGGGGAGCTGTTTTTT. This translates into CASSLSGNTGELFF. The rearrangement uses TRBV5-1 and TRBJ2-2; D uncertain. V was shortened by 2 bases and J by 1 base, with 6 bases between the two germline ends. Germline V gene lookup returns CDR1 SGHRS and CDR2 YFSETQ. There are 14 residues in the CDR3.

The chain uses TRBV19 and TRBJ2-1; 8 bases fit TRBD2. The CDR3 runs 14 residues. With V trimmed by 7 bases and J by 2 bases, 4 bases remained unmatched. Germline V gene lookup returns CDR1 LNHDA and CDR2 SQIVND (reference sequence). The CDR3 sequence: CASKGTRAYNEQFF. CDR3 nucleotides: TGTGCCAGTAAAGGGACTAGGGCCTACAATGAGCAGTTCTTC.

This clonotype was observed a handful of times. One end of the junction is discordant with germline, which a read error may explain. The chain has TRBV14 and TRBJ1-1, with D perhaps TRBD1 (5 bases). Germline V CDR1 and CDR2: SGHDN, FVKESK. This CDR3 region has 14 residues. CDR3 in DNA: TGTGCCAACAGCCAAGCCGGGGGACTGTCTGAAGCTTTCTTT. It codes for CANSQAGGLSEAFF.

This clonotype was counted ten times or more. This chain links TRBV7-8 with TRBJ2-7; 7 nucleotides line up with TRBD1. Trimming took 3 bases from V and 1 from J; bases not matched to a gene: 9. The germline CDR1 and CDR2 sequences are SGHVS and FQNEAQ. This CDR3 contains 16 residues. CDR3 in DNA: TGTGCCAGCAGCTTGCTACCGGGACAGTTTTCCTACGAGCAGTACTTC. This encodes CASSLLPGQFSYEQYF.

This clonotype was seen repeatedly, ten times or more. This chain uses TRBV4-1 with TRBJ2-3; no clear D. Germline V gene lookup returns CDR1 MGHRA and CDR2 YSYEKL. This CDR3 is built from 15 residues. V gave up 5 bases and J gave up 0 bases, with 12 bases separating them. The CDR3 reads CASSFSATSTDTQYF. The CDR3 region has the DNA TGCGCCAGCAGCTTCAGCGCTACTAGCACAGATACGCAGTATTTT.

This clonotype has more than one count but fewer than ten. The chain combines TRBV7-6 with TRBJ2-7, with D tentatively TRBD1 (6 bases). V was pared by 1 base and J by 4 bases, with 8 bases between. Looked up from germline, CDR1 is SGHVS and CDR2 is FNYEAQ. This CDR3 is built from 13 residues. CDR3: CASSLGRGYEQYF. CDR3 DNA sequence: TGTGCCAGCAGCTTAGGTAGGGGGTACGAGCAGTACTTC.

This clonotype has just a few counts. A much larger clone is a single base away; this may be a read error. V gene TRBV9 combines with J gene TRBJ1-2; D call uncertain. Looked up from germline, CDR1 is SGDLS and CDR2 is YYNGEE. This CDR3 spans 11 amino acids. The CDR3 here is CANSGHYGYTF. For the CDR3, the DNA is TGTGCCAACAGCGGACACTATGGCTACACCTTC.